This T cell receptor (beta chain) was profiled in a study of blood T cell repertoires in COVID-19. On the study more broadly: Material from acute and convalescent COVID-19 was sourced from the United States, Italy and Spain. Sources were T cells, B-cell-depleted T cells, or PBMCs; the material itself was cDNA or gDNA.

The V and J ends lost 5 bases and 3 bases respectively, with 11 bases between them. Looked up from germline, CDR1 is LNHDA and CDR2 is SQIVND (reference sequence). The CDR3 totals 13 residues. Original processing notes: Counts of nucleated cells, estimated from reference gene primer amplification, were obtained. TCRdb's table, derived via immunoSEQ multiplex PCR, lists solely in-frame clones and lacks some. V, J and clone size are those of that table, while D and trimming were read from the DNA. The data contain 95,000 to 110,000 clones, more than 85% of them singletons. Source material: peripheral blood. The chain recombines TRBV19 with TRBJ2-7; D might be TRBD1 (5 bases). The source is a human donor in a cohort sampled during active COVID-19. CDR3: CASSLQVDYEQYF. Written as DNA, the CDR3 is TGTGCCAGTAGTTTACAGGTAGACTACGAGCAGTACTTC.